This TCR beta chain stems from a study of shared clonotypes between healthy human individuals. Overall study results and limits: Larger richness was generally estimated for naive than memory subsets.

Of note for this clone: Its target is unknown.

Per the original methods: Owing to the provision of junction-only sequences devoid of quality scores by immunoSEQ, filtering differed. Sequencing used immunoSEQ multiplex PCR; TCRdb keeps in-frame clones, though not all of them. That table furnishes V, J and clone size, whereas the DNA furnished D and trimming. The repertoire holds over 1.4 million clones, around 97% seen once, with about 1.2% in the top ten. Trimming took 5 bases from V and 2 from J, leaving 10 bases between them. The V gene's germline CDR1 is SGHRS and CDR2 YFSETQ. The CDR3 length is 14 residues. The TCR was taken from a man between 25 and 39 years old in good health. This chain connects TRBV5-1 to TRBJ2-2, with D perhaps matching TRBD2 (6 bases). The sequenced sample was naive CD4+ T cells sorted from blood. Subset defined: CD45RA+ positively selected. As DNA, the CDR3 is TGCGCCAGCAGGATGCGGGGTAACACCGGGGAGCTGTTTTTT. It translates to CASRMRGNTGELFF.